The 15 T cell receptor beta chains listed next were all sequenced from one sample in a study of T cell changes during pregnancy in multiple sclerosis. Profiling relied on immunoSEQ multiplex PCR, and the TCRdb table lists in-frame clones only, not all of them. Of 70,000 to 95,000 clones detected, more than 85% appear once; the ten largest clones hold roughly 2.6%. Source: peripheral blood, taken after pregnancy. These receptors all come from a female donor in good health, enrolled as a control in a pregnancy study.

CDR3 in DNA: TGTGCCAGCAGCTTCGGACTAGCGGGGGGTGACGAGCAGTACTTC. Protein product: CASSFGLAGGDEQYF. The gene calls are TRBV5-8 and TRBJ2-7, with TRBD2 identical over 14 bases. V shed 2 bases, J shed 5 bases, and the junction held 3 bases outside the gene matches. The CDR3 is 15 amino acids. CDR1 and CDR2 from the germline V gene are SGHTS and YDEGEE.

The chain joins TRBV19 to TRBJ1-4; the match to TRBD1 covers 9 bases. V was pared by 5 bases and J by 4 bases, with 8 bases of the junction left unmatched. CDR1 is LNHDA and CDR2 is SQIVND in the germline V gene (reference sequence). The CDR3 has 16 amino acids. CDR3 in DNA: TGTGCCAGTAGTCTAGCCGGGACAGGGCTTAATGAAAAACTGTTTTTT. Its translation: CASSLAGTGLNEKLFF. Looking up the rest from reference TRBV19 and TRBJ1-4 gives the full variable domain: DGGITQSPKYLFRKEGQNVTLSCEQNLNHDAMYWYRQDPGQGLRLIYYSQIVNDFQKGDIAEGYSVSREKKESFPLTVTSAQKNPTAFYLCASSLAGTGLNEKLFFGSGTQLSVL.

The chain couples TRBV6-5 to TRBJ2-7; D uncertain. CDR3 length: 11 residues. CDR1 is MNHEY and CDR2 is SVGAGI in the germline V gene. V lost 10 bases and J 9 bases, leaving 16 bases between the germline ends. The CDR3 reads CATSTPSGQYF. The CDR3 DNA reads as TGTGCCACTTCAACCCCTAGTGGGCAGTACTTC.

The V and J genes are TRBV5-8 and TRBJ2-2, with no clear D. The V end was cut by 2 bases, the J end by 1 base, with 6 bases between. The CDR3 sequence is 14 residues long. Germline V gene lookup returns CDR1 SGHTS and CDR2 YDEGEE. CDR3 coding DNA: TGTGCCAGCAGCTTTGGGCAGAACACCGGGGAGCTGTTTTTT. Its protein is CASSFGQNTGELFF.

CDR3 bases: TGTGCCATCAGTGTCCAGGGGGCTCGGAATTCACCCCTCCACTTT. It is translated as CAISVQGARNSPLHF. The V gene is TRBV10-3, the J gene TRBJ1-6, with 8 bases fitting TRBD1. CDR1 and CDR2 from the germline V gene are ENHRY and SYGVKD. The CDR3 loop spans 15 amino acids. Trimming cost V 4 bases and J 7 bases; bases outside gene matches: 6.

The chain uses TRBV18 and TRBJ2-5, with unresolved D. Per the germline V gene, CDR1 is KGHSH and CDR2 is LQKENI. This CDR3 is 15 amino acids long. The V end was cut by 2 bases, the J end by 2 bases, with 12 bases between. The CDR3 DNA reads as TGTGCCAGCTCACCAGTGTCTAAGATACAAGAGACCCAGTACTTC. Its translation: CASSPVSKIQETQYF. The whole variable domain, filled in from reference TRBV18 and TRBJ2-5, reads NAGVMQNPRHLVRRRGQEARLRCSPMKGHSHVYWYRQLPEEGLKFMVYLQKENIIDESGMPKERFSAEFPKEGPSILRIQQVVRGDSAAYFCASSPVSKIQETQYFGPGTRLLVL.

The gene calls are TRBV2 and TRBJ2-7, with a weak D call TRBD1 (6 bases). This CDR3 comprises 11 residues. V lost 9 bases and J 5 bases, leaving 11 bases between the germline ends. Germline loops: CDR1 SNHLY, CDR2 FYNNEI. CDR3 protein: CARQGFDEQYF. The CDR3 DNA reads TGTGCCAGACAGGGATTTGACGAGCAGTACTTC.

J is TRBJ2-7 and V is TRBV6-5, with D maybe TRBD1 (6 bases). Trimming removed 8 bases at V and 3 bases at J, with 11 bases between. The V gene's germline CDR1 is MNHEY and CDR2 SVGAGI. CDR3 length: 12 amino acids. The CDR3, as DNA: TGTGCCAGCCGAACAGGGTTCTACGAGCAGTACTTC. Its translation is CASRTGFYEQYF.

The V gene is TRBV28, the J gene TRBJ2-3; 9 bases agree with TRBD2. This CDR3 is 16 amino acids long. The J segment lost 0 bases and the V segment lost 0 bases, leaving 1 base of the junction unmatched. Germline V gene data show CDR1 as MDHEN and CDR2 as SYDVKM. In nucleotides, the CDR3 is TGTGCCAGCAGTTTATGGCTAGCGGGAAGCACAGATACGCAGTATTTT. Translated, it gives CASSLWLAGSTDTQYF.

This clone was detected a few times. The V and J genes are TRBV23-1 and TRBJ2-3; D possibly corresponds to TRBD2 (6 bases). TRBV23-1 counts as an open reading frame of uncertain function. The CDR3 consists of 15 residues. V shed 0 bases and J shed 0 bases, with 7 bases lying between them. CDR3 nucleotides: TGCGCCAGCAGTCAATCTGCGGGGAGCACAGATACGCAGTATTTT. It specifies CASSQSAGSTDTQYF.

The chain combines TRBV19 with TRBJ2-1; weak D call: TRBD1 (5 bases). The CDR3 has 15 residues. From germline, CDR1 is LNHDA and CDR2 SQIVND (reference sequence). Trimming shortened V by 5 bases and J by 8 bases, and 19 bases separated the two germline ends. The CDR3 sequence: CASSPRQGMVDEQFF. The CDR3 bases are TGTGCCAGTAGTCCCCGCCAGGGAATGGTGGATGAGCAGTTCTTC. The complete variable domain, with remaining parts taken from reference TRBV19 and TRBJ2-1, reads DGGITQSPKYLFRKEGQNVTLSCEQNLNHDAMYWYRQDPGQGLRLIYYSQIVNDFQKGDIAEGYSVSREKKESFPLTVTSAQKNPTAFYLCASSPRQGMVDEQFFGPGTRLTVL.

DNA for the CDR3: TGTGCCAGTAGTATGGAACAGGGAAGTGGCTACACCTTC. Protein sequence: CASSMEQGSGYTF. The genes are TRBV19 and TRBJ1-2; D is possibly TRBD1 (6 bases). The CDR3 sequence is 13 residues long. The germline V gene encodes CDR1 LNHDA and CDR2 SQIVND (reference sequence). The V end was cut by 3 bases, the J end by 7 bases, with 12 bases between.

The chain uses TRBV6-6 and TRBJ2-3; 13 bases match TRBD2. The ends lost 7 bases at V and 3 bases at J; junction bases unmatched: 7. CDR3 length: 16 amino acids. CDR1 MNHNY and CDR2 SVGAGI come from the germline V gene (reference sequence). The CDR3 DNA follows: TGTGCCAGCAAAATCTCGGGACTAGCGGGAACAGATACGCAGTATTTT. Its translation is CASKISGLAGTDTQYF.

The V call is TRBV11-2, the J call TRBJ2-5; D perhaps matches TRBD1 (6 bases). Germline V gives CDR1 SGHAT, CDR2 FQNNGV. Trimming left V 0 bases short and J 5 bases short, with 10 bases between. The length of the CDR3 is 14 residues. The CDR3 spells CASSLDGQGETQYF. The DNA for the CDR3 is TGTGCCAGCAGCTTAGATGGGCAGGGGGAGACCCAGTACTTC.

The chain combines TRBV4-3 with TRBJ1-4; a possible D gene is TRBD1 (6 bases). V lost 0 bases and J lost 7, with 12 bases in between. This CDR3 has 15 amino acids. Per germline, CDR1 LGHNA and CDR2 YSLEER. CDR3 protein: CASSQEMGGAEKLFF. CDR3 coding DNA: TGCGCCAGCAGCCAAGAAATGGGGGGGGCTGAAAAACTGTTTTTT.